The TCR beta chain described here comes from a study of T cells after yellow fever vaccination. TCRdb reprocessed the 5' RACE reads via MiXCR and lists one record per CDR3 protein. The sample has approximately 550,000 distinct CDR3 sequences, roughly 19% seen once. The germline V gene encodes CDR1 MNHEY and CDR2 SMNVEV (reference sequence). CDR3 length: 14 residues. V was cut by 1 base and J by 5 bases, with 11 bases left in between. This TCR was sampled from a man younger than 45 who received the YFV17D yellow fever vaccine. The rearrangement joins TRBV27 to TRBJ2-5, with D possibly being TRBD2 (7 bases). The input for sequencing was PBMCs, taken 15 days after the yellow fever booster vaccination. The CDR3 sequence: CASSLWGGSETQYF. In DNA, the CDR3 is TGTGCCAGCAGTTTATGGGGGGGCTCGGAGACCCAGTACTTC.